These 8 T cell receptor beta chains originate from one sample sequenced in a study of identical twins. TCRdb re-analysed the 5' RACE reads in MiXCR, keeping a single row per CDR3 protein. This table has some 710,000 distinct CDR3 sequences, over 5% appearing once. The sequenced material came from naive T cells sorted from blood. The receptors originated from a man aged 18-30 years in good health.

In this sample, this clonotype turned up many times. V and J are TRBV10-3 and TRBJ2-5; 9 positions match TRBD1. This CDR3 spans 14 amino acids. J was trimmed by 3 bases and V by 6 bases; bases with no gene match: 5. CDR1 ENHRY and CDR2 SYGVKD come from the germline V gene. CDR3 bases: TGTGCCATCAGGAACGGACAGGGGAAAGAGACCCAGTACTTC. Its protein product is CAIRNGQGKETQYF.

This clonotype appeared many times. CDR3 sequence (DNA): TGTGCCAGCAAAAGGGACAGTAATCAGCCCCAGCATTTT. Its translation is CASKRDSNQPQHF. The chain combines TRBV6-2 or TRBV6-3 with TRBJ1-5; 7 bases match TRBD1. Germline V gene sequence: CDR1 MNHEY, CDR2 SVGEGT. Trimming removed 7 bases from V and 4 bases from J; junction bases left unmatched: 4. The CDR3 is made up of 13 amino acids.

This clonotype was detected only a few times. This chain links TRBV4-2 with TRBJ2-7, with TRBD1 as a possible D gene (5 bases). V was trimmed by 0 bases and J by 6 bases, leaving 15 bases between them. CDR1 is LGHNA and CDR2 is YNFKEQ in the germline V gene. This CDR3 comprises 15 residues. The CDR3 nucleotides read TGTGCCAGCAGCCAAGAGTTTGACAGCTCTCGCGAGCAGTACTTC. Translating it yields CASSQEFDSSREQYF.

This clonotype was counted a few times. The chain has TRBV7-9 and TRBJ2-3; a weak D match, TRBD2 (6 bases). The ends were cut back, 1 base at V and 4 bases at J, with 15 bases in the middle. Germline V gene data show CDR1 as SEHNR and CDR2 as FQNEAQ (reference sequence). The CDR3 is 16 amino acids. For the CDR3, the DNA is TGTGCCAGCAGCTTAGGGGAGATGACTAGGGCAGATACGCAGTATTTT. It yields the protein CASSLGEMTRADTQYF.

This clonotype was observed at least ten times. This chain links TRBV7-8 with TRBJ2-7; 8 bases line up with TRBD2. With V trimmed by 1 base and J by 3 bases, 8 bases remained unmatched. Per the germline V gene, CDR1 is SGHVS and CDR2 is FQNEAQ. This CDR3 contains 16 residues. As DNA, the CDR3 is TGTGCCAGCAGCTTAGTCCTTCGGGAGGGCCGCTACGAGCAGTACTTC. This gives the protein CASSLVLREGRYEQYF.

A few counts support this clonotype. V and J are TRBV27 and TRBJ2-7; D is unclear. V was pared by 5 bases and J by 6 bases, with 20 bases between. CDR1 is MNHEY and CDR2 is SMNVEV in the germline V gene (reference sequence). This CDR3 is built from 15 residues. CDR3 sequence reads: CASSPQAGALGEQYF. The CDR3 DNA reads TGTGCCAGCAGTCCTCAAGCAGGAGCCCTTGGCGAGCAGTACTTC.

The sample holds many counts of this clonotype. V and J are TRBV12-3 or TRBV12-4 and TRBJ1-5; D call uncertain. The CDR3 runs 15 residues. Between the trimmed V and J ends, which lost 3 bases and 5 bases, there was a span of 14 bases. The CDR3 DNA sequence: TGTGCCAGCAGTTTGTGGGCGGGCCGTCATCAGCCCCAGCATTTT. Translated: CASSLWAGRHQPQHF.

CDR3 residues: CASSLAGQVGTGELFF. As DNA, the CDR3 is TGCGCCAGCAGCTTGGCCGGGCAGGTCGGCACCGGGGAGCTGTTTTTT. The V and J genes are TRBV5-1 and TRBJ2-2, with D uncertain. CDR3 length equals 16 residues. Germline-derived CDR1 and CDR2 are SGHRS and YFSETQ. The V gene lost 0 bases and the J gene lost 4 bases, with 13 bases spanning the gap.